Following are 17 T cell receptor beta chains from one sample sequenced in a study of T-cell reconstitution after alpha-beta-depleted transplantation in children. Unique molecular identifiers were used to barcode this TCRbeta library. TCRdb redid the calling of the PCR reads with MiXCR, one entry per CDR3 protein. The sample carries approximately 640,000 distinct CDR3 sequences, 16% recorded once. This sample comprised PBMCs from the stem cell graft donor, obtained from the stem cell graft. All receptors derive from a human donor who donated a stem cell graft to a child with acute myeloid leukemia.

With regard to this clonotype: An end of the junction differs from the germline gene, which may be a read error. The chain carries TRBV5-1 and TRBJ2-6; D ambiguous. The CDR3 covers 15 residues. The germline V gene has CDR1 SGHRS and CDR2 YFSETQ. The DNA for the CDR3 is TGCGCCGGCAGCTCGGATCTCTTTGGGGCCAACGTCCTGACTTTC. It encodes CAGSSDLFGANVLTF.

This clonotype was observed a handful of times. V is TRBV12-3 or TRBV12-4 and J is TRBJ1-2; tentative D call: TRBD1 (5 bases). V lost 5 bases and J lost 8, with 21 bases in between. This CDR3 contains 15 residues. CDR3 in amino acids: CASSAQGLPAAGYTF. CDR3 sequence (DNA): TGTGCCAGCAGTGCCCAGGGTCTTCCCGCCGCGGGCTACACCTTC.

This sequence joins TRBV25-1 and TRBJ1-3, with D possibly matching TRBD1 (6 bases). This CDR3 is built from 16 residues. CDR1 MGHDK and CDR2 SYGVNS come from the germline V gene. The V gene lost 4 bases and the J gene lost 0 bases, with 13 bases spanning the gap. As DNA, the CDR3 is TGTGCCAGCAGTGGACGACAGGATTACTCTGGAAACACCATATATTTT. Its translation: CASSGRQDYSGNTIYF.

The chain carries TRBV24-1 and TRBJ2-3; D may correspond to TRBD1 or TRBD2 (6 bases each). The germline CDR1 and CDR2 sequences are KGHDR and SFDVKD. This CDR3 region has 14 residues. V dropped 6 bases and J dropped 1 base, with 10 bases sitting between them. The CDR3 protein is CATSPGARTDTQYF. The CDR3 DNA reads TGTGCCACCAGTCCGGGGGCGCGCACAGATACGCAGTATTTT.

In this sample, this clonotype turned up a few times. V and J are TRBV18 and TRBJ1-4; tentative D call: TRBD1 (6 bases). There are 15 residues in the CDR3. Trimming stripped 4 bases from V and 4 bases from J, with 13 bases between. CDR1 is KGHSH and CDR2 is LQKENI in the germline V gene. This CDR3 reads CASSHGQRSNEKLFF. For the CDR3, the DNA is TGTGCCAGCTCACACGGACAGAGAAGTAATGAAAAACTGTTTTTT.

There are many counts of this clonotype. The CDR3 region is CSALGPRGSPLHF. The CDR3 DNA reads as TGCAGTGCCCTGGGACCCAGAGGTTCACCCCTCCACTTT. The chain couples TRBV20-1 to TRBJ1-6; tentative D call: TRBD1 (5 bases). This CDR3 has 13 residues. Germline CDR1 DFQATT, CDR2 SNEGSKA (reference sequence). The V and J ends lost 6 bases and 9 bases respectively, with 15 bases between them.

There are many counts of this clonotype. V gene TRBV5-4 combines with J gene TRBJ2-5; D is undetermined. The CDR3 length is 13 residues. Trimming left V 4 bases short and J 2 bases short, with 9 bases between. In germline, CDR1 is SGHNT, CDR2 YYREEE (reference sequence). CDR3 in amino acids: CASSGDGQETQYF. The CDR3 nucleotides read TGTGCCAGCAGCGGCGACGGTCAAGAGACCCAGTACTTC.

This clonotype was picked up many times. The rearrangement links TRBV20-1 to TRBJ1-1; D gene ambiguous. The CDR3 covers 14 residues. Trimming pared 6 bases from V and 2 bases from J, leaving 16 bases between. Germline lookup yields CDR1 DFQATT and CDR2 SNEGSKA (reference sequence). The CDR3 sequence is CSAYVLGLNTEAFF. The CDR3 nucleotides read TGCAGTGCCTATGTTTTAGGACTAAACACTGAAGCTTTCTTT.

Concerning this clonotype: A single base separates this from a much larger clone, so it may be a read error. The chain employs TRBV20-1 and TRBJ2-7, with 9 bases matching TRBD1. This CDR3 comprises 14 residues. The germline gives CDR1 DFQATT, CDR2 SNEGSKA (reference sequence). Trimming removed 6 bases from V and 1 base from J; junction bases left unmatched: 7. The CDR3 protein is CSAPRDRASYEQYF. The CDR3 DNA follows: TGCAGTGCCCCCCGGGACAGGGCGTCCTACGAGCAGTACTTC.

Only a few counts were recorded for this clonotype. The chain uses TRBV5-5 and TRBJ1-1; 8 bases align to TRBD1. The V gene's germline CDR1 is SGHKS and CDR2 YYEKEE (reference sequence). Germline trimming cut 4 bases from V and 0 bases from J; bases unmatched to any gene: 5. The CDR3 length is 15 residues. The CDR3, as DNA: TGTGCCAGCAGCGCCGGACAGGGTTTGAACACTGAAGCTTTCTTT. Protein: CASSAGQGLNTEAFF.

The chain joins TRBV7-9 to TRBJ2-6, with unresolved D. Trimming took 2 bases from V and 0 from J, leaving 8 bases between them. The CDR3 has 16 residues. Germline V gene data show CDR1 as SEHNR and CDR2 as FQNEAQ (reference sequence). This CDR3 reads CASSLRHRSGANVLTF. The CDR3 coding sequence is TGTGCCAGCAGCTTAAGGCACCGCTCTGGGGCCAACGTCCTGACTTTC. Full variable domain (outside the CDR3, taken from reference TRBV7-9 and TRBJ2-6): DTGVSQNPRHKITKRGQNVTFRCDPISEHNRLYWYRQTLGQGPEFLTYFQNEAQLEKSRLLSDRFSAERPKGSFSTLEIQRTEQGDSAMYLCASSLRHRSGANVLTFGAGSRLTVL.

This clonotype was counted a few times. This sequence joins TRBV7-2 and TRBJ1-5; D ambiguous. V lost 6 bases and J lost 3, with 9 bases in between. Germline V CDR1 and CDR2: SGHTA, FQGNSA. The CDR3 runs 13 residues. In nucleotides, the CDR3 is TGTGCCAGCAGTACGGTCGTCAATCAGCCCCAGCATTTT. This translates into CASSTVVNQPQHF.

This clonotype appeared a few times. J is TRBJ2-1 and V is TRBV5-1, with a weak D call TRBD1 (5 bases). Germline-derived CDR1 and CDR2 are SGHRS and YFSETQ. The CDR3 is 15 amino acids. V was clipped by 6 bases and J by 0 bases, with 13 bases between them. The CDR3, as DNA: TGCGCCAGCACCGATCAGGGTAACTCCTACAATGAGCAGTTCTTC. Amino acid sequence: CASTDQGNSYNEQFF. Together with reference TRBV5-1 and TRBJ2-1, the CDR3 gives the full variable domain: KAGVTQTPRYLIKTRGQQVTLSCSPISGHRSVSWYQQTPGQGLQFLFEYFSETQRNKGNFPGRFSGRQFSNSRSEMNVSTLELGDSALYLCASTDQGNSYNEQFFGPGTRLTVL.

The chain couples TRBV5-5 to TRBJ2-3; either TRBD1 or TRBD2 may supply D (5 bases each). Per germline, CDR1 SGHKS and CDR2 YYEKEE (reference sequence). The germline V and J ends were trimmed by 4 bases and 4 bases, with 16 bases remaining between them. This CDR3 has 15 residues. As DNA, the CDR3 is TGTGCCAGCAGCCTGGACGGTGGGGACGCAGATACGCAGTATTTT. It is translated as CASSLDGGDADTQYF. The whole variable domain, remainder taken from reference TRBV5-5 and TRBJ2-3, is DAGVTQSPTHLIKTRGQQVTLRCSPISGHKSVSWYQQVLGQGPQFIFQYYEKEERGRGNFPDRFSARQFPNYSSELNVNALLLGDSALYLCASSLDGGDADTQYFGPGTRLTVL.

This clonotype has only a few counts. V is TRBV7-9 and J is TRBJ1-5, with 9 bases fitting TRBD1. Germline V gives CDR1 SEHNR, CDR2 FQNEAQ (reference sequence). The CDR3 has 16 amino acids. V shed 4 bases and J 1 base; nucleotides not matched to a gene: 5. The CDR3 loop is CASSSGTGLSNQPQHF. DNA for the CDR3: TGTGCCAGCAGCTCCGGGACAGGGCTGAGCAATCAGCCCCAGCATTTT.

In this sample, this clonotype turned up a few times. The CDR3 DNA sequence: TGCAGCGGAATGGACGGGACCTACGAGCAGTACTTC. It translates to CSGMDGTYEQYF. This chain links TRBV29-1 with TRBJ2-7; weak D call: TRBD2 (5 bases). V lost 7 bases and J lost 2, with 12 bases in between. Germline V lookup: CDR1 SQVTM, CDR2 ANQGSEA. The CDR3 has 12 residues.

In its sample, this clonotype was seen many times. This chain connects TRBV20-1 to TRBJ2-7; perhaps TRBD1 as D (5 bases). The CDR3 is 14 residues long. The germline V and J ends were trimmed by 0 bases and 3 bases, with 12 bases remaining between them. CDR1 is DFQATT, CDR2 SNEGSKA, per germline (reference sequence). DNA for the CDR3: TGCAGTGCTAGAGATCGGAACAGGATCTACGAGCAGTACGTC. Protein: CSARDRNRIYEQYV.